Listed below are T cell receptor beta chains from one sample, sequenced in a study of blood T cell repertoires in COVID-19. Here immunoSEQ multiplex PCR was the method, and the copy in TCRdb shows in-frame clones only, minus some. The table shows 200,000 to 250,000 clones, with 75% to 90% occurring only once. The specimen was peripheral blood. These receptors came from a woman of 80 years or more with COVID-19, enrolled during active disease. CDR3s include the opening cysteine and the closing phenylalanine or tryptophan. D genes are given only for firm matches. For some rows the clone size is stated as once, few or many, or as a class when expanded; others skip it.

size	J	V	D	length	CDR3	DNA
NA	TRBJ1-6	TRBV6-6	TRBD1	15	CASSYGGQYNSPLHF	TGTGCCAGCAGTTATGGGGGACAGTATAATTCACCCCTCCACTTT
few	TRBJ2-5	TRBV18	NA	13	CASSPTYQETQYF	TGTGCCAGCTCACCAACTTACCAAGAGACCCAGTACTTC
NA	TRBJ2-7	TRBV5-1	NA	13	CASSLPGLYEQYF	TGCGCCAGCAGCTTGCCAGGACTCTACGAGCAGTACTTC
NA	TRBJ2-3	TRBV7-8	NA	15	CASSLQGLRTDTQYF	TGTGCCAGCAGCTTACAGGGACTCCGCACAGATACGCAGTATTTT
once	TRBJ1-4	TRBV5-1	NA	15	CASSHSTGKDEKLFF	TGCGCCAGCAGCCATTCTACAGGGAAGGATGAAAAACTGTTTTTT
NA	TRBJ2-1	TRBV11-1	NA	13	CASSPRSYNEQFF	TGTGCCAGCAGCCCCAGATCCTACAATGAGCAGTTCTTC
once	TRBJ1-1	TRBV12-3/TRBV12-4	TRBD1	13	CASSHTGGYEAFF	TGTGCCAGCAGCCATACAGGGGGATATGAAGCTTTCTTT
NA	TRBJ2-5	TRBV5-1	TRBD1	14	CASSLSGGPETQYF	TGCGCCAGCAGCTTGTCAGGGGGCCCAGAGACCCAGTACTTC
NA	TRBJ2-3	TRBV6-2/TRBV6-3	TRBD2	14	CASSYGLAGSTQYF	TGTGCCAGCAGTTACGGGCTAGCGGGAAGTACGCAGTATTTT
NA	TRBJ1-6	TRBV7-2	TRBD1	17	CASSPFGQGANNSPLHF	TGTGCCAGCAGCCCCTTCGGACAGGGGGCCAATAATTCACCCCTCCACTTT
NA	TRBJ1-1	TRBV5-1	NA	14	CASSLPTPGTEAFF	TGCGCCAGCAGCCTCCCGACCCCGGGCACTGAAGCTTTCTTT
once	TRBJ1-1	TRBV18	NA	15	CASSPRKAENTEAFF	TGTGCCAGCTCACCTAGGAAGGCGGAAAACACTGAAGCTTTCTTT
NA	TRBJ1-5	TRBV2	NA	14	CASSERRHNQPQHF	TGTGCCAGCAGTGAACGGAGGCACAATCAGCCCCAGCATTTT
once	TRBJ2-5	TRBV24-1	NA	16	CATSDGKGGWQETQYF	TGTGCCACCAGTGACGGAAAGGGGGGGTGGCAAGAGACCCAGTACTTC
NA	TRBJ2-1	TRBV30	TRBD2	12	CARLAGGYEQFF	TGTGCCCGACTAGCGGGAGGATATGAGCAGTTCTTC
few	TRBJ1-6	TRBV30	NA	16	CAWSVGRSKNNSPLHF	TGTGCCTGGAGTGTGGGCCGCTCAAAGAATAATTCACCCCTCCACTTT
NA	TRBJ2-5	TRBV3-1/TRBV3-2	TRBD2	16	CASSRGSGSNQETQYF	TGTGCCAGCAGCCGGGGGAGCGGGAGTAACCAAGAGACCCAGTACTTC
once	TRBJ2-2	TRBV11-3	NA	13	CASRATGTGELFF	TGTGCCAGCAGGGCAACAGGGACCGGGGAGCTGTTTTTT
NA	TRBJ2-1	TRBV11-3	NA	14	CASSLEGGYNEQFF	TGTGCCAGCAGCTTAGAGGGGGGCTACAATGAGCAGTTCTTC
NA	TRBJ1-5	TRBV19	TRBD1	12	CASTDRGKPQHF	TGTGCCAGTACCGACAGGGGGAAGCCCCAGCATTTT
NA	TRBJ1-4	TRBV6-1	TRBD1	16	CASSGGSTGNFEKLFF	TGTGCCAGCAGTGGGGGATCGACAGGGAACTTTGAAAAACTGTTTTTT
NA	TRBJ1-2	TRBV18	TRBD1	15	CASSPPDRGIYGYTF	TGTGCCAGCTCACCGCCAGACAGGGGAATATATGGCTACACCTTC
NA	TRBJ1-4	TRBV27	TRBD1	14	CASGYRGTGEKLFF	TGTGCCAGCGGGTACAGGGGGACTGGAGAAAAACTGTTTTTT
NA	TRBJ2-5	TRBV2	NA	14	CASRATENQETQYF	TGTGCCAGCAGGGCCACGGAGAACCAAGAGACCCAGTACTTC
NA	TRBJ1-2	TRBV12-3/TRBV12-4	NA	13	CASTPLPRYGYTF	TGTGCCAGCACCCCCCTTCCCCGCTATGGCTACACCTTC
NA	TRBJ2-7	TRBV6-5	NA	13	CASSYEAGDEQYF	TGTGCCAGCAGTTACGAGGCAGGGGACGAGCAGTACTTC
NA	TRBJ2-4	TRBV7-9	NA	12	CASSSPEDIQYF	TGTGCCAGCAGCTCCCCGGAGGACATTCAGTACTTC
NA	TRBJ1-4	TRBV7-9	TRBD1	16	CASSLRRGTGDEKLFF	TGTGCCAGCAGCTTAAGACGCGGGACAGGGGACGAAAAACTGTTTTTT
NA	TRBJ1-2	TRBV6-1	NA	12	CASSDQGYGYTF	TGTGCCAGCAGTGATCAGGGTTATGGCTACACCTTC
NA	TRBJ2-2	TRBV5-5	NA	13	CASSLEHTGELFF	TGTGCCAGCAGCCTGGAGCACACCGGGGAGCTGTTTTTT
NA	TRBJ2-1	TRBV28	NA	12	CASSLLYNEQFF	TGTGCCAGCAGTCTTCTTTACAATGAGCAGTTCTTC
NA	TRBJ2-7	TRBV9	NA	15	CASSASALPRYEQYF	TGTGCCAGCAGCGCTAGCGCCTTGCCTCGGTACGAGCAGTACTTC
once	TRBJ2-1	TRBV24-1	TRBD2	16	CATSKSGTSGNNEQFF	TGTGCCACCAGCAAGTCCGGGACTAGCGGGAACAATGAGCAGTTCTTC
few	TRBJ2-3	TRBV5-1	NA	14	CASSSPTATDTQYF	TGCGCCAGCAGCTCCCCGACAGCCACAGATACGCAGTATTTT
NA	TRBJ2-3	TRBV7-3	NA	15	CASSLAASFTDTQYF	TGTGCCAGCAGCTTAGCTGCGTCCTTCACAGATACGCAGTATTTT
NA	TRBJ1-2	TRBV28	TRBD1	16	CASSLWGTAFNYGYTF	TGTGCCAGCAGTTTATGGGGGACAGCTTTTAACTATGGCTACACCTTC
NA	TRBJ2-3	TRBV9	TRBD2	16	CASSVHGTSGTDTQYF	TGTGCCAGCAGCGTACACGGGACTAGCGGCACAGATACGCAGTATTTT
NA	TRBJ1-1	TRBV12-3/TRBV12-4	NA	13	CASSHTGSAEAFF	TGTGCCAGCAGTCACACAGGGAGCGCTGAAGCTTTCTTT
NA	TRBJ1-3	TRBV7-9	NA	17	CASSLGRGGPSGNTIYF	TGTGCCAGCAGCTTAGGTCGGGGGGGCCCCTCTGGAAACACCATATATTTT
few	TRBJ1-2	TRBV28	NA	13	CAYSRHRGYGYTF	TGTGCCTACAGCAGGCACCGGGGGTATGGCTACACCTTC
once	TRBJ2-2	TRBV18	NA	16	CASSPIIGANTGELFF	TGTGCCAGCTCACCCATCATAGGGGCGAACACCGGGGAGCTGTTTTTT
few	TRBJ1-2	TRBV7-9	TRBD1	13	CASNTGERYGYTF	TGTGCCAGCAACACAGGGGAGCGGTATGGCTACACCTTC
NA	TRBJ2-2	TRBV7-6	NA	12	CASRQRVGELFF	TGTGCCAGCAGGCAGAGGGTCGGGGAGCTGTTTTTT
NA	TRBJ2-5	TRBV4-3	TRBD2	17	CASSQDPPSGSLWTQYF	TGCGCCAGCAGCCAAGACCCGCCTAGCGGGAGTCTGTGGACCCAGTACTTC
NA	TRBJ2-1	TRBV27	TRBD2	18	CASSPSGRALVTYNEQFF	TGTGCCAGCAGTCCTAGCGGGAGGGCCCTGGTAACCTACAATGAGCAGTTCTTC
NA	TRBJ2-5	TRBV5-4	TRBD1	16	CASSLAFDRGWETQYF	TGTGCCAGCAGCTTGGCCTTCGACAGGGGCTGGGAGACCCAGTACTTC
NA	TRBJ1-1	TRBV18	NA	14	CASSPRTDNTEAFF	TGTGCCAGCTCACCACGAACAGACAACACTGAAGCTTTCTTT
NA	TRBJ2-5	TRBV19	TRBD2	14	CASSTSGSSETQYF	TGTGCCAGTAGTACCAGCGGGAGCTCAGAGACCCAGTACTTC
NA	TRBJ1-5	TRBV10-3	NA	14	CAISESGEYQPQHF	TGTGCCATCAGTGAGTCAGGAGAGTATCAGCCCCAGCATTTT
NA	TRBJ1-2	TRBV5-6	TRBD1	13	CASSTTGHYGYTF	TGTGCCAGCAGCACGACAGGGCACTATGGCTACACCTTC
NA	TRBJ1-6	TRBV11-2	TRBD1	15	CASSLAGGKGSPLHF	TGTGCCAGCAGCTTAGCAGGGGGTAAAGGTTCACCCCTCCACTTT
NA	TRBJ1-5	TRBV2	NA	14	CASSGGKGNQPQHF	TGTGCCAGCAGTGGCGGTAAGGGCAATCAGCCCCAGCATTTT
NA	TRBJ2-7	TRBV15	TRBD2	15	CATSRGTSSSPEQYF	TGTGCCACCAGCAGAGGGACTAGCAGTTCCCCCGAGCAGTACTTC
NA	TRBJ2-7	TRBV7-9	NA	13	CASSLSANYEQYF	TGTGCCAGCAGCTTAAGCGCCAACTACGAGCAGTACTTC
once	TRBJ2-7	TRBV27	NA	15	CASATLGLGGYEQYF	TGTGCCAGCGCAACCCTCGGCCTGGGGGGCTACGAGCAGTACTTC
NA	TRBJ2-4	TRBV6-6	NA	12	CASSPTANIQYF	TGTGCCAGCAGCCCGACAGCCAACATTCAGTACTTC
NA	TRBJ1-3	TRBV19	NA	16	CASSNRHVSSGNTIYF	TGTGCCAGTAGTAACCGACATGTGAGCTCTGGAAACACCATATATTTT
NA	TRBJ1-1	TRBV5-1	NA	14	CASSSQGPGTEAFF	TGCGCCAGCAGCTCCCAGGGGCCGGGCACTGAAGCTTTCTTT
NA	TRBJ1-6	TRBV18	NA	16	CASSPLTDRVGSPLHF	TGTGCCAGCTCACCTCTGACAGATCGGGTAGGATCACCCCTCCACTTT